This T cell receptor beta chain was documented in a study of cytomegalovirus exposure and HLA in healthy donors. Study-level points and caveats: The study carried out a later analysis of TCR beta sequences. It associated around 17,000 of them with specific HLA alleles at a false discovery rate of 0.05.

Donors likely had unrecorded immune exposures despite being nominally healthy when sampled. The PCR had 60 Vbeta and 13 Jbeta primers. The repertoire was sequenced with immunoSEQ multiplex PCR; TCRdb's copy has only in-frame clones and lacks some. The record lists some 56,000 clones, of which the ten most abundant hold about 12%. Germline V gives CDR1 LNHDA, CDR2 SQIVND (reference sequence). J lost 7 bases, V lost 3 bases, and 7 bases had no gene match. The CDR3 is 16 residues long. As regards this clone: Antigen specificity is unknown.

V is TRBV19 and J is TRBJ2-2, with TRBD2 matching over 11 bases. The sample comprised PBMCs. The clonotype comes from a woman aged 30 to 39 in good health and CMV-seropositive. DNA of the CDR3: TGTGCCAGTAGTATGAGAGACGGACTAGCGGGCGGGGAGCTGTTTTTT. This sequence encodes CASSMRDGLAGGELFF.